The subject of this entry is one TCR beta chain. This entry is derived from a study of blood T cell repertoires in COVID-19. About the research overall: Samples representing acute and convalescent COVID-19 were sourced from the United States, Italy and Spain.

Per the original methods: Reference gene primer amplification in the assay estimated nucleated cell counts. This table comes from immunoSEQ multiplex PCR, and its TCRdb copy is limited to in-frame clones, with some not included. The DNA gave D and trimming, while V, J and clone size come from that table. The sample contains 110,000 to 150,000 clones, 80% to 90% of which appear only once. This TCR came from a man between 60 and 70 years old who had recovered from COVID-19. Sequencing used PBMCs or T cells enriched from blood (not recorded which).

Here the CDR3 DNA reads TGCGCCAGCAACATGGGACTAGTCAACAATGAGCAGTTCTTC. This codes for CASNMGLVNNEQFF. V usage is TRBV10-2 and J usage is TRBJ2-1; TRBD2 aligns across 8 bases. Trimming took 7 bases from V and 5 from J; bases not matched to a gene: 7. CDR1 and CDR2 (germline): WSHSY, SAAADI. The length of the CDR3 is 14 residues.